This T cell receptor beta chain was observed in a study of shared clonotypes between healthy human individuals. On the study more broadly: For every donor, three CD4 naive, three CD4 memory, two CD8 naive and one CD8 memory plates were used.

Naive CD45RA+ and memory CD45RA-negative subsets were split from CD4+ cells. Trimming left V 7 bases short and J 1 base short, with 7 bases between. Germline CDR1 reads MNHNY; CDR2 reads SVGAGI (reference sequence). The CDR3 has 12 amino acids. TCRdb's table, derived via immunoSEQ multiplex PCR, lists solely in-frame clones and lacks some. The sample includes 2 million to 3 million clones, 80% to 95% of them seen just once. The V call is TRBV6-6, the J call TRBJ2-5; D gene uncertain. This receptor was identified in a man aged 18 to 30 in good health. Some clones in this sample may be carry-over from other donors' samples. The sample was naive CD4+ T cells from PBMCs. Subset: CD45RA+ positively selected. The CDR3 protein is CASKTSQETQYF. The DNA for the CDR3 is TGTGCCAGCAAGACTTCCCAAGAGACCCAGTACTTC.